This T cell receptor beta chain was retrieved from a study of T cell responses to AZD1222 COVID-19 vaccine. Across the whole study: Analysis merged second doses at about 4 or about 12 weeks.

With regard to this clone: Its specificity is not known.

Regarding the study as a whole: CD4 TCRs covered the whole spike, strongest at regions 160-218 and 743-854. The number of AZD1222 recipients seropositive at baseline was only five or six. Mostly white British, mostly female donors; authors suggested clonal diversity may be underestimated.

This CDR3 contains 16 residues. Trimming removed 4 bases at V and 3 bases at J, with 13 bases between. Per germline, CDR1 MDHEN and CDR2 SYDVKM. Assay used: immunoSEQ multiplex PCR; TCRdb lists only in-frame clones, some missing. This sample has roughly 110,000 clones, with around 87% found just once. This receptor was identified in an adult in good health. The rearrangement uses TRBV28 and TRBJ1-6, with D unclear. The material was peripheral blood, obtained on day 0 of AZD1222 vaccination. The CDR3 protein is CASSSGGRGYNSPLHF. As DNA, the CDR3 is TGTGCCAGCAGTTCCGGCGGGCGGGGCTATAATTCACCCCTCCACTTT.